This T cell receptor beta chain appears in the sequencing data of a study of cytomegalovirus exposure and HLA in healthy donors. Study-wide background: The approximately 120 validation repertoires, a later analysis reported, used the same platform as the 666 first-cohort repertoires.

This clone showed up just a few times. The antigen remains undetermined. The germline CDR1 and CDR2 sequences are SGDLS and YYNGEE. V was pared by 3 bases and J by 5 bases, with 12 bases between. The CDR3 length is 13 residues. General study findings and limits: Through in vitro validation, a few CMV-associated chains were shown to be specific for CMV antigens. The study put around 180 TCR beta chains on its list as cytomegalovirus-associated. Rarity marked most TCR sequences, yet some public TCRs occurred in many donors.

Assay: immunoSEQ multiplex PCR; the TCRdb copy retains only in-frame clones and omits some. This sample yields approximately 98,000 clones, of which approximately 85% are seen a single time; 3% to 3.5% belongs to the top ten. Sequencing used PBMCs. V gene TRBV9 combines with J gene TRBJ2-7, with D perhaps TRBD1 (5 bases). The TCR comes from a woman between 18 and 29 years old in good health and CMV-seronegative. CDR3 in amino acids: CASSDSGSDEQYF. CDR3 sequence (DNA): TGTGCCAGCAGCGACTCAGGGTCGGACGAGCAGTACTTC.